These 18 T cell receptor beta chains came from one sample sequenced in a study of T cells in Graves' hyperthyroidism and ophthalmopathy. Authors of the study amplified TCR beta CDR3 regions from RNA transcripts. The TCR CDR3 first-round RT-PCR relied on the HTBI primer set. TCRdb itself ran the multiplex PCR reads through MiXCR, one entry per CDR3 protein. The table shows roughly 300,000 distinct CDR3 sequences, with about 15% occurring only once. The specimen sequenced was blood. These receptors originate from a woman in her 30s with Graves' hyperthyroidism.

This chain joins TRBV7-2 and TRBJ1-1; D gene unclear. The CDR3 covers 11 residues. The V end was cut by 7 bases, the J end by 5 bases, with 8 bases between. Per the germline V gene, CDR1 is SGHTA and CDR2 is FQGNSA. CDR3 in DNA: TGTGCCAGCACCAGGCAAACTGAAGCTTTCTTT. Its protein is CASTRQTEAFF.

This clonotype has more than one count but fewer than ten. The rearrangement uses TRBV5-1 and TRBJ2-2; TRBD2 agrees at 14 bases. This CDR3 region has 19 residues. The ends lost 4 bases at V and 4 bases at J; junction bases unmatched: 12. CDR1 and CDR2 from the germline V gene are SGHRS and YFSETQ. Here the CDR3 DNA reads TGCGCCAGCAGCCACTTGACTAGCGGGAGGGCCGGGGGCACCGGGGAGCTGTTTTTT. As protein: CASSHLTSGRAGGTGELFF.

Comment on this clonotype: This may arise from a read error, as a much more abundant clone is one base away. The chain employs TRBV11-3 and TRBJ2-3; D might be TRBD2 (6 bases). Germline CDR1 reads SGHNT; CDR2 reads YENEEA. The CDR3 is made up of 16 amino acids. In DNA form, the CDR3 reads TGTGCCAGCAGCTTCTCTGTGCCGGGAGCGAAAGATGCGCAGTATTTT. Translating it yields CASSFSVPGAKDAQYF.

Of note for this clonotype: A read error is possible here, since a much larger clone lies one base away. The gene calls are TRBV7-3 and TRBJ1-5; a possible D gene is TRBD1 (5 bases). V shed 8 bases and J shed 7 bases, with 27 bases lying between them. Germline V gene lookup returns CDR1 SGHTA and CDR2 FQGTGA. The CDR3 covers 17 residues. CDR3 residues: CASGRGGGEGDGQPQHF. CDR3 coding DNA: TGTGCCAGCGGCCGGGGGGGGGGTGAAGGGGACGGGCAGCCCCAGCATTTT. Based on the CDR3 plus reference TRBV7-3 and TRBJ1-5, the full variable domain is GAGVSQTPSNKVTEKGKYVELRCDPISGHTALYWYRQSLGQGPEFLIYFQGTGAADDSGLPNDRFFAVRPEGSVSTLKIQRTERGDSAVYLCASGRGGGEGDGQPQHFGDGTRLSIL.

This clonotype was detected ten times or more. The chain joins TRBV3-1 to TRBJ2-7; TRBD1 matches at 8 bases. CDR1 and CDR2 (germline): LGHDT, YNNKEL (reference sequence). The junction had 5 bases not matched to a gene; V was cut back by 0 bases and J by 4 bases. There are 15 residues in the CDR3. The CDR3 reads CASSQEHRGKYEQYF. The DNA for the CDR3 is TGTGCCAGCAGCCAAGAACACAGGGGGAAGTACGAGCAGTACTTC.

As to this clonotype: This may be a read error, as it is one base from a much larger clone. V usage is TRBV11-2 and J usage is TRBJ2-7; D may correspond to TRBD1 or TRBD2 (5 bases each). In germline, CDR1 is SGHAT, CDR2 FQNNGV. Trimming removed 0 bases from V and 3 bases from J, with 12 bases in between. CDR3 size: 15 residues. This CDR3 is CASSLERAGHYEQYF. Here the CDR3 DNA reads TGTGCCAGCAGCTTAGAGAGGGCAGGGCACTACGAGCAGTACTTC.

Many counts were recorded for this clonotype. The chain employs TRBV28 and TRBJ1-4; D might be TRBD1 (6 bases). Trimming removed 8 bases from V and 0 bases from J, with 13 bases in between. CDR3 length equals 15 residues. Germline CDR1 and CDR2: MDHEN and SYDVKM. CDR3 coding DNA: TGTGCCAGCGATGGGGGGCTTGCAACTAATGAAAAACTGTTTTTT. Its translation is CASDGGLATNEKLFF.

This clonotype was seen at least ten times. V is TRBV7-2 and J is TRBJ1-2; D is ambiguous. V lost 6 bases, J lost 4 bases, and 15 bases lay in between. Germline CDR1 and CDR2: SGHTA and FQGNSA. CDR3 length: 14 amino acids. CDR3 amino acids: CASRSPGSPYGYTF. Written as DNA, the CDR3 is TGTGCCAGCAGGTCCCCGGGGTCCCCCTATGGCTACACCTTC.

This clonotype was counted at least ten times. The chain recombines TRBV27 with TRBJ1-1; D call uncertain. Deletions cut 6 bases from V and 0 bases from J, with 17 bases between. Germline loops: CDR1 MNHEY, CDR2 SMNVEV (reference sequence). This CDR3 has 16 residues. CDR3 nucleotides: TGTGCCAGCAGACACTCCGTCTTAAGGTTGAACACTGAAGCTTTCTTT. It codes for CASRHSVLRLNTEAFF.

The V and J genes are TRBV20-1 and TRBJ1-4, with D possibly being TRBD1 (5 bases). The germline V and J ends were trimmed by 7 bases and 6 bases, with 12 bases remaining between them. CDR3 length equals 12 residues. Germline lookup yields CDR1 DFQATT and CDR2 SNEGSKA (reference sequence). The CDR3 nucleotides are TGCAGTGTGACAGAATCTGATGAAAAACTGTTTTTT. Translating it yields CSVTESDEKLFF.

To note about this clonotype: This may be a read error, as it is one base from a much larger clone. The CDR3 spells CASSFGRTGGSYNSPLHF. In DNA, the CDR3 is TGTGCCAGTTCGTTCGGACGGACGGGGGGCTCCTATAATTCACCCCTCCACTTT. This sequence joins TRBV7-8 and TRBJ1-6; a weak D match, TRBD1 (5 bases). CDR1 and CDR2 from the germline V gene are SGHVS and FQNEAQ. This CDR3 region has 18 residues. The ends were cut back, 9 bases at V and 0 bases at J, with 21 bases in the middle.

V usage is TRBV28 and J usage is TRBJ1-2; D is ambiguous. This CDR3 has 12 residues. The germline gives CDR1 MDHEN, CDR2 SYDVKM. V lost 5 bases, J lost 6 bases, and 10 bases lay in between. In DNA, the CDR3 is TGTGCCAGCAGTGATGGCCCCGATGGCTACACCTTC. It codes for CASSDGPDGYTF.

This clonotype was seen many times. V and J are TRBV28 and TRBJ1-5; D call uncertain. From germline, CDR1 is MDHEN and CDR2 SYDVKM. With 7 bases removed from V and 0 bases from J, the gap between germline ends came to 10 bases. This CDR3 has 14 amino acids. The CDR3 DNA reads TGTGCCAGCACCCTGGTAGATAGCAATCAGCCCCAGCATTTT. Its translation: CASTLVDSNQPQHF.

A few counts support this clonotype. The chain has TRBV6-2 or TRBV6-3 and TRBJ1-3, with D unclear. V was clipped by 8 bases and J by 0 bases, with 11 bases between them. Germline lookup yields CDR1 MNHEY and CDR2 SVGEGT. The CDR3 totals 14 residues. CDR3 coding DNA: TGTGCCAGCGGTGACACGAGCTCTGGAAACACCATATATTTT. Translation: CASGDTSSGNTIYF.

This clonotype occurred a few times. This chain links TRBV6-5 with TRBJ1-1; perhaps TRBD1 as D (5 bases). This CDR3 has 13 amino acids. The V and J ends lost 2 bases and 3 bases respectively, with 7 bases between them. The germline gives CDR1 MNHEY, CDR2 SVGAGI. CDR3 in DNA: TGTGCCAGCAGTTACGGGGACGACACTGAAGCTTTCTTT. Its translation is CASSYGDDTEAFF.

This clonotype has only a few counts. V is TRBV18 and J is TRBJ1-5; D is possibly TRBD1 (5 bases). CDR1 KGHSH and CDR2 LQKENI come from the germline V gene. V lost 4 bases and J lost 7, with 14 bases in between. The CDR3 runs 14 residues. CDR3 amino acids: CASSLGTGRQPQHF. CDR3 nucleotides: TGTGCCAGCTCACTCGGGACGGGCAGGCAGCCCCAGCATTTT. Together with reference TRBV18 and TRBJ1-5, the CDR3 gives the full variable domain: NAGVMQNPRHLVRRRGQEARLRCSPMKGHSHVYWYRQLPEEGLKFMVYLQKENIIDESGMPKERFSAEFPKEGPSILRIQQVVRGDSAAYFCASSLGTGRQPQHFGDGTRLSIL.

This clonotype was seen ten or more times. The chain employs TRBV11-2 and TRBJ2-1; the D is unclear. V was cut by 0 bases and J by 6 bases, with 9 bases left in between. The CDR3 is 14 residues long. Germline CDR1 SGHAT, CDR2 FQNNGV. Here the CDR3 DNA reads TGTGCCAGCAGCTTAGATTCCCCTTTCAATGAGCAGTTCTTC. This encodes CASSLDSPFNEQFF.

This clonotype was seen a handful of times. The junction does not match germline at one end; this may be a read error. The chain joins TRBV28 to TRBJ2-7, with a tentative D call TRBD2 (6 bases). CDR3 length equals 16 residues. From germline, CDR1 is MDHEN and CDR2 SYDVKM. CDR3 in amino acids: CASSLPPGTYYYEQCF. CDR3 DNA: TGTGCCAGCAGTTTACCCCCCGGGACTTATTACTACGAGCAGTGCTTC.